These T cell receptor beta chains were read from a single sample in a study of OX40 agonist ivuxolimab in advanced cancers. The protocol was immunoSEQ multiplex PCR, while the TCRdb copy is restricted to in-frame clones and leaves out a portion. The profile shows about 62,000 clones, around 74% of them singletons. The sample consisted of CD4+ or CD8+ T cells sorted from blood, taken in a trial of the OX40 agonist ivuxolimab. The source is an adult with an advanced solid tumor such as melanoma, head and neck, liver or kidney cancer. Both conserved end residues are part of each CDR3. The order of the fields is J gene, clone size, V gene, D gene, CDR3 protein, CDR3 DNA. A D gene is named only where the DNA matches it firmly. Clone size is given for some rows only: seen once, a few or many times, or a class if the clone is expanded.

J gene: TRBJ1-2; clone size: once; V gene: TRBV5-1; D gene: TRBD1; CDR3 protein: CASSLGGQLTYGYTF; CDR3 DNA: TGCGCCAGCAGCTTGGGGGGACAGCTAACCTATGGCTACACCTTC
J gene: TRBJ2-5; clone size: NA; V gene: TRBV9; D gene: NA; CDR3 protein: CASSDLRGQETQYF; CDR3 DNA: TGTGCCAGCAGCGACCTACGGGGGCAAGAGACCCAGTACTTC
J gene: TRBJ2-5; clone size: once; V gene: TRBV4-3; D gene: TRBD2; CDR3 protein: CASSQAPTSGETQYF; CDR3 DNA: TGCGCCAGCAGCCAGGCCCCGACTAGCGGAGAGACCCAGTACTTC
J gene: TRBJ2-3; clone size: NA; V gene: TRBV11-2; D gene: TRBD1; CDR3 protein: CASSFRDRRTDTQYF; CDR3 DNA: TGTGCCAGCAGCTTCCGGGACAGACGCACAGATACGCAGTATTTT
J gene: TRBJ2-1; clone size: NA; V gene: TRBV7-3; D gene: TRBD2; CDR3 protein: CASSPGLAGSYNEQFF; CDR3 DNA: TGTGCCAGCAGCCCCGGCCTAGCGGGTTCCTACAATGAGCAGTTCTTC
J gene: TRBJ2-7; clone size: NA; V gene: TRBV5-6; D gene: TRBD1; CDR3 protein: CASSLGTGGFEQYF; CDR3 DNA: TGTGCCAGCAGCTTAGGGACAGGGGGGTTTGAGCAGTACTTC
J gene: TRBJ2-7; clone size: NA; V gene: TRBV19; D gene: TRBD1; CDR3 protein: CASTRYADRGKYEQYF; CDR3 DNA: TGTGCCAGTACTAGGTACGCAGACAGGGGGAAATACGAGCAGTACTTC
J gene: TRBJ1-5; clone size: NA; V gene: TRBV15; D gene: NA; CDR3 protein: CATSRVGARQPQHF; CDR3 DNA: TGTGCCACCAGCAGAGTCGGGGCGCGGCAGCCCCAGCATTTT
J gene: TRBJ2-2; clone size: NA; V gene: TRBV7-9; D gene: TRBD2; CDR3 protein: CASSSTGTSSPGSTGELFF; CDR3 DNA: TGTGCCAGCAGCTCTACCGGGACTAGTAGTCCAGGGTCCACCGGGGAGCTGTTTTTT
J gene: TRBJ1-3; clone size: NA; V gene: TRBV4-1; D gene: NA; CDR3 protein: CASSQGNSLSGNTIYF; CDR3 DNA: TGCGCCAGCAGCCAAGGGAACTCCCTCTCTGGAAACACCATATATTTT
J gene: TRBJ1-2; clone size: few; V gene: TRBV27; D gene: NA; CDR3 protein: CASSQGFSYGYTF; CDR3 DNA: TGTGCCAGCAGTCAGGGTTTCTCCTATGGCTACACCTTC
J gene: TRBJ1-5; clone size: NA; V gene: TRBV27; D gene: NA; CDR3 protein: CASSLSGYGGQPQHF; CDR3 DNA: TGTGCCAGCAGTTTATCAGGGTATGGCGGACAGCCCCAGCATTTT
J gene: TRBJ2-5; clone size: NA; V gene: TRBV5-1; D gene: TRBD1; CDR3 protein: CASSSPDRGQETQYF; CDR3 DNA: TGCGCCAGCAGCAGTCCAGACAGGGGCCAAGAGACCCAGTACTTC
J gene: TRBJ2-1; clone size: NA; V gene: TRBV7-2; D gene: TRBD1; CDR3 protein: CASSSGLGLVVQGGEQFF; CDR3 DNA: TGTGCCAGCAGCTCCGGACTGGGCCTCGTCGTACAGGGGGGTGAGCAGTTCTTC
J gene: TRBJ2-5; clone size: NA; V gene: TRBV5-1; D gene: NA; CDR3 protein: CASSLREETQYF; CDR3 DNA: TGCGCCAGCAGCTTGAGGGAAGAGACCCAGTACTTC
J gene: TRBJ2-7; clone size: NA; V gene: TRBV4-1; D gene: TRBD1; CDR3 protein: CASSLQGAYEQYF; CDR3 DNA: TGCGCCAGCAGCTTGCAGGGGGCCTACGAGCAGTACTTC
J gene: TRBJ2-5; clone size: NA; V gene: TRBV7-7; D gene: NA; CDR3 protein: CASSPLVVQETQYF; CDR3 DNA: TGTGCCAGCAGCCCACTAGTAGTCCAAGAGACCCAGTACTTC
J gene: TRBJ2-7; clone size: few; V gene: TRBV30; D gene: NA; CDR3 protein: CAWKSRLSYEQYF; CDR3 DNA: TGTGCCTGGAAATCCAGACTCTCCTACGAGCAGTACTTC
J gene: TRBJ1-3; clone size: NA; V gene: TRBV2; D gene: NA; CDR3 protein: CASVGYGVGNTIYF; CDR3 DNA: TGTGCCAGCGTGGGTTATGGGGTTGGAAACACCATATATTTT
J gene: TRBJ2-3; clone size: NA; V gene: TRBV18; D gene: TRBD1; CDR3 protein: CASSRQGMNGADTQYF; CDR3 DNA: TGTGCCAGCTCACGACAGGGGATGAACGGGGCAGATACGCAGTATTTT
J gene: TRBJ1-1; clone size: NA; V gene: TRBV7-8; D gene: TRBD1; CDR3 protein: CASSLVGGTAWAFF; CDR3 DNA: TGTGCCAGCAGCTTAGTTGGGGGGACAGCTTGGGCTTTCTTT
J gene: TRBJ1-1; clone size: NA; V gene: TRBV10-3; D gene: NA; CDR3 protein: CAISEPVNTEAFF; CDR3 DNA: TGTGCCATCAGTGAGCCAGTCAACACTGAAGCTTTCTTT
J gene: TRBJ2-7; clone size: NA; V gene: TRBV11-2; D gene: TRBD1; CDR3 protein: CASSYFLRDRGYEQYF; CDR3 DNA: TGTGCCAGCAGCTATTTCCTCCGGGACAGGGGGTACGAGCAGTACTTC
J gene: TRBJ2-7; clone size: NA; V gene: TRBV7-2; D gene: NA; CDR3 protein: CASEARGDYEQYF; CDR3 DNA: TGTGCCAGTGAAGCGCGGGGAGACTACGAGCAGTACTTC
J gene: TRBJ2-7; clone size: NA; V gene: TRBV14; D gene: NA; CDR3 protein: CASSQDGFYYEQYF; CDR3 DNA: TGTGCCAGCAGCCAAGACGGGTTTTACTACGAGCAGTACTTC
J gene: TRBJ1-3; clone size: few; V gene: TRBV28; D gene: NA; CDR3 protein: CASSSSPSFSGNTIYF; CDR3 DNA: TGTGCCAGCAGTTCGTCCCCTAGTTTCTCTGGAAACACCATATATTTT
J gene: TRBJ2-7; clone size: NA; V gene: TRBV4-2; D gene: TRBD2; CDR3 protein: CASSLRWAGGPYEQYF; CDR3 DNA: TGTGCCAGCAGCTTAAGGTGGGCGGGAGGGCCCTACGAGCAGTACTTC
J gene: TRBJ1-1; clone size: NA; V gene: TRBV7-7; D gene: TRBD1; CDR3 protein: CASRQIQGETEAFF; CDR3 DNA: TGTGCTAGCAGACAAATACAGGGGGAAACTGAAGCTTTCTTT
J gene: TRBJ2-2; clone size: once; V gene: TRBV4-3; D gene: NA; CDR3 protein: CASSRTILDWSGELFF; CDR3 DNA: TGCGCCAGCAGCCGAACCATACTAGACTGGTCCGGGGAGCTGTTTTTT
J gene: TRBJ1-2; clone size: NA; V gene: TRBV9; D gene: NA; CDR3 protein: CASSETRDVGYTF; CDR3 DNA: TGTGCCAGCAGCGAGACCCGGGACGTTGGCTACACCTTC
J gene: TRBJ2-7; clone size: NA; V gene: TRBV6-5; D gene: NA; CDR3 protein: CASSYSTPYEQYF; CDR3 DNA: TGTGCCAGCAGTTATTCGACACCCTACGAGCAGTACTTC
J gene: TRBJ2-7; clone size: NA; V gene: TRBV5-1; D gene: NA; CDR3 protein: CASSLGTPTSYEQYF; CDR3 DNA: TGCGCCAGCAGCTTGGGGACTCCCACTTCCTACGAGCAGTACTTC
J gene: TRBJ2-3; clone size: once; V gene: TRBV9; D gene: TRBD2; CDR3 protein: CASSARVGLAGAGTDTQYF; CDR3 DNA: TGTGCCAGCAGCGCCAGGGTGGGACTAGCGGGAGCAGGCACAGATACGCAGTATTTT
J gene: TRBJ2-7; clone size: NA; V gene: TRBV5-6; D gene: TRBD2; CDR3 protein: CASSLSSGIGEQYF; CDR3 DNA: TGTGCCAGCAGCTTGAGCAGCGGGATAGGCGAGCAGTACTTC
J gene: TRBJ2-2; clone size: NA; V gene: TRBV5-8; D gene: NA; CDR3 protein: CASSLVRGELFF; CDR3 DNA: TGTGCCAGCAGCTTGGTGCGGGGGGAGCTGTTTTTT
J gene: TRBJ1-2; clone size: NA; V gene: TRBV28; D gene: NA; CDR3 protein: CASSQGSTNYGYTF; CDR3 DNA: TGTGCCAGCAGTCAGGGATCCACTAACTATGGCTACACCTTC
J gene: TRBJ1-2; clone size: medium-sized; V gene: TRBV7-8; D gene: NA; CDR3 protein: CASSQSKVNGYTF; CDR3 DNA: TGTGCCAGCAGCCAGTCTAAGGTGAATGGCTACACCTTC